Here is one T cell receptor (beta chain) with its context. The CDR3 is made up of 14 amino acids. The V gene's germline CDR1 is SGDLS and CDR2 YYNGEE. V dropped 2 bases and J dropped 7; count of bases not matched to a gene: 6. The data stem from a study of patients and donors after allogeneic stem cell transplantation. A single record per CDR3 protein comes from TCRdb applying MiXCR to the RT-PCR reads. Of fewer than 180,000 distinct CDR3 sequences in the sample, about 40% were seen once. This TCR was sampled from a human donor who was either an allogeneic HSCT recipient or a stem cell or donor lymphocyte infusion donor (not recorded which). It is not recorded whose cells these are; they may come from a transplant donor. The source material was blood, either unsorted or a sorted T cell fraction (not recorded which). The chain joins TRBV9 to TRBJ1-3, with 7 bases fitting TRBD1. The CDR3 region has the DNA TGTGCCAGCAGCGTCACACAGGGGTCCAACACCATATATTTT. Protein: CASSVTQGSNTIYF. Full variable domain (rest looked up from reference TRBV9 and TRBJ1-3): DSGVTQTPKHLITATGQRVTLRCSPRSGDLSVYWYQQSLDQGLQFLIQYYNGEERAKGNILERFSAQQFPDLHSELNLSSLELGDSALYFCASSVTQGSNTIYFGEGSWLTVV.